This is a list of T cell receptor beta chains from one sample in a study of T cell responses to AZD1222 COVID-19 vaccine. The table came from immunoSEQ multiplex PCR; TCRdb's copy has only in-frame clones and leaves some out. The table has around 160,000 clones, about 90% seen once; the top ten hold approximately 2.7%. The material sequenced was peripheral blood, taken on day 0 of MenACWY control vaccination. These receptors were collected from an adult in good health. Each CDR3 is given with its conserved first and last residue. The order of the fields is clone size, CDR3 length, D gene, V gene, J gene, CDR3 DNA, CDR3 protein. D genes are given only for firm matches. Some rows mark clone size as missing; the rest say once, few, many or name a class of expanded clone.

clone size: .
CDR3 length: 12
D gene: TRBD1
V gene: TRBV27
J gene: TRBJ1-2
CDR3 DNA: TGTGCCAGCAGTTCAGGGGGCCATGGCTACACCTTC
CDR3 protein: CASSSGGHGYTF

clone size: .
CDR3 length: 11
D gene: .
V gene: TRBV5-8
J gene: TRBJ2-1
CDR3 DNA: TGTGCCAGCAGCCTCCGTCGTGAGCAGTTCTTC
CDR3 protein: CASSLRREQFF

clone size: .
CDR3 length: 14
D gene: .
V gene: TRBV15
J gene: TRBJ1-6
CDR3 DNA: TGTGCCACCAGCTGGGAATTCGATAATTCACCCCTCCACTTT
CDR3 protein: CATSWEFDNSPLHF

clone size: .
CDR3 length: 14
D gene: TRBD1
V gene: TRBV27
J gene: TRBJ2-7
CDR3 DNA: TGTGCCAGCAGTTTAGGGACAGGGGTTTACGAGCAGTACTTC
CDR3 protein: CASSLGTGVYEQYF

clone size: .
CDR3 length: 14
D gene: TRBD1
V gene: TRBV5-1
J gene: TRBJ1-1
CDR3 DNA: TGCGCCAGCAGCGTACCGGGACAGGGAACTGAAGCTTTCTTT
CDR3 protein: CASSVPGQGTEAFF

clone size: .
CDR3 length: 15
D gene: TRBD1
V gene: TRBV5-1
J gene: TRBJ2-7
CDR3 DNA: TGCGCCAGCAGCTTGGGTTCAGGGGGCTCCTACGAGCAGTACTTC
CDR3 protein: CASSLGSGGSYEQYF

clone size: .
CDR3 length: 14
D gene: .
V gene: TRBV3-1/TRBV3-2
J gene: TRBJ2-7
CDR3 DNA: TGTGCCAGCAGCCAAGTTCGAGTGTCCTACGAGCAGTACTTC
CDR3 protein: CASSQVRVSYEQYF

clone size: .
CDR3 length: 16
D gene: TRBD2
V gene: TRBV12-5
J gene: TRBJ2-1
CDR3 DNA: TGTGCTAGTGGTACGCCTAGCGGGGAAATGGAGAATGAGCAGTTCTTC
CDR3 protein: CASGTPSGEMENEQFF

clone size: .
CDR3 length: 13
D gene: .
V gene: TRBV12-3/TRBV12-4
J gene: TRBJ1-1
CDR3 DNA: TGTGCCAGCACCCCCGCGGGGAACACTGAAGCTTTCTTT
CDR3 protein: CASTPAGNTEAFF

clone size: .
CDR3 length: 13
D gene: TRBD1
V gene: TRBV6-5
J gene: TRBJ2-7
CDR3 DNA: TGTGCCAGTCAGGACAGGAGCCGCTCCGAGCAGTACTTC
CDR3 protein: CASQDRSRSEQYF

clone size: .
CDR3 length: 13
D gene: TRBD2
V gene: TRBV7-9
J gene: TRBJ2-2
CDR3 DNA: TGTGCCAGCAGCTTGGGGGGGACCGGGGAGCTGTTTTTT
CDR3 protein: CASSLGGTGELFF

clone size: once
CDR3 length: 15
D gene: .
V gene: TRBV5-1
J gene: TRBJ1-1
CDR3 DNA: TGCGCCAGCAGCTTGGGGCCGGCTATGAACACTGAAGCTTTCTTT
CDR3 protein: CASSLGPAMNTEAFF

clone size: .
CDR3 length: 15
D gene: .
V gene: TRBV14
J gene: TRBJ2-1
CDR3 DNA: TGTGCCAGCAGCCTATTAGGACTAACTTACAATGAGCAGTTCTTC
CDR3 protein: CASSLLGLTYNEQFF

clone size: .
CDR3 length: 14
D gene: .
V gene: TRBV11-3
J gene: TRBJ2-7
CDR3 DNA: TGTGCCAGCAGCTTAAACAGGGCCTCCTACGAGCAGTACTTC
CDR3 protein: CASSLNRASYEQYF

clone size: .
CDR3 length: 14
D gene: .
V gene: TRBV18
J gene: TRBJ2-7
CDR3 DNA: TGTGCCAGCTCACCACGGGCAGCCCTCTACGAGCAGTACTTC
CDR3 protein: CASSPRAALYEQYF

clone size: .
CDR3 length: 13
D gene: .
V gene: TRBV4-1
J gene: TRBJ2-1
CDR3 DNA: TGCGCCAGCAGCCAAGTGGGGGGTCATGAGCAGTTCTTC
CDR3 protein: CASSQVGGHEQFF

clone size: .
CDR3 length: 15
D gene: TRBD2
V gene: TRBV30
J gene: TRBJ2-7
CDR3 DNA: TGTGCCTGGAGTGTAAGAGCGGGAGGGCCGGGCGAGCAGTACTTC
CDR3 protein: CAWSVRAGGPGEQYF

clone size: .
CDR3 length: 16
D gene: TRBD1
V gene: TRBV19
J gene: TRBJ1-1
CDR3 DNA: TGTGCCAGTAGTGGCCGGGACAGGGGGTACCCCACTGAAGCTTTCTTT
CDR3 protein: CASSGRDRGYPTEAFF

clone size: once
CDR3 length: 15
D gene: .
V gene: TRBV7-2
J gene: TRBJ1-5
CDR3 DNA: TGTGCCAGCAGTCCTCCCGGCGGTCGCAATCAGCCCCAGCATTTT
CDR3 protein: CASSPPGGRNQPQHF

clone size: once
CDR3 length: 17
D gene: TRBD1
V gene: TRBV19
J gene: TRBJ2-5
CDR3 DNA: TGTGCCAGTAGTATAGCCCCAAGGACAGGGTCGCAAGAGACCCAGTACTTC
CDR3 protein: CASSIAPRTGSQETQYF

clone size: .
CDR3 length: 14
D gene: .
V gene: TRBV4-2
J gene: TRBJ1-1
CDR3 DNA: TGTGCCAGCAGCAACGGACATGGGGACACTGAAGCTTTCTTT
CDR3 protein: CASSNGHGDTEAFF

clone size: .
CDR3 length: 15
D gene: .
V gene: TRBV3-1/TRBV3-2
J gene: TRBJ2-2
CDR3 DNA: TGTGCCAGCAGCCAAGTACGGGGGAGCACCGGGGAGCTGTTTTTT
CDR3 protein: CASSQVRGSTGELFF

clone size: once
CDR3 length: 13
D gene: .
V gene: TRBV7-8
J gene: TRBJ1-2
CDR3 DNA: TGTGCCAGCAGCTTTACCGACCATGCAGGCTACACCTTC
CDR3 protein: CASSFTDHAGYTF

clone size: .
CDR3 length: 14
D gene: .
V gene: TRBV11-2
J gene: TRBJ1-1
CDR3 DNA: TGTGCCAGCAGCCCCAAGCTGTTAAACACTGAAGCTTTCTTT
CDR3 protein: CASSPKLLNTEAFF

clone size: .
CDR3 length: 14
D gene: .
V gene: TRBV7-2
J gene: TRBJ2-2
CDR3 DNA: TGTGCCAGCAGCTTTAGGTGGAACACCGGGGAGCTGTTTTTT
CDR3 protein: CASSFRWNTGELFF

clone size: .
CDR3 length: 14
D gene: TRBD2
V gene: TRBV11-3
J gene: TRBJ2-2
CDR3 DNA: TGTGCCAGCAGCCCGGGACTAGCTATCGGGGAGCTGTTTTTT
CDR3 protein: CASSPGLAIGELFF

clone size: .
CDR3 length: 12
D gene: .
V gene: TRBV12-3/TRBV12-4
J gene: TRBJ1-2
CDR3 DNA: TGTGCCAGCACACGGCGGGAAAATGGCTACACCTTC
CDR3 protein: CASTRRENGYTF

clone size: .
CDR3 length: 13
D gene: TRBD1
V gene: TRBV15
J gene: TRBJ2-7
CDR3 DNA: TGTGCCACCAGCAGAGATCAGGGGGACGAGCAGTACTTC
CDR3 protein: CATSRDQGDEQYF

clone size: .
CDR3 length: 14
D gene: .
V gene: TRBV5-5
J gene: TRBJ2-7
CDR3 DNA: TGTGCCAGCAGCTTGGCCGTGCGGGCCTACGAGCAGTACTTC
CDR3 protein: CASSLAVRAYEQYF

clone size: .
CDR3 length: 13
D gene: .
V gene: TRBV11-2
J gene: TRBJ1-4
CDR3 DNA: TGTGCCAGCAGCCCAAGACAGACGGAAAAACTGTTTTTT
CDR3 protein: CASSPRQTEKLFF

clone size: .
CDR3 length: 16
D gene: .
V gene: TRBV14
J gene: TRBJ1-6
CDR3 DNA: TGTGCCAGCAGCCAACTTTCGGCAGTGGACAATTCACCCCTCCACTTT
CDR3 protein: CASSQLSAVDNSPLHF

clone size: once
CDR3 length: 17
D gene: .
V gene: TRBV19
J gene: TRBJ2-2
CDR3 DNA: TGTGCCAGTAGTATACTCGGTCCAGCGCGGAACACCGGGGAGCTGTTTTTT
CDR3 protein: CASSILGPARNTGELFF

clone size: .
CDR3 length: 15
D gene: .
V gene: TRBV7-2
J gene: TRBJ1-6
CDR3 DNA: TGTGCCAGCAGCTCCATGGGCACATATAATTCACCCCTCCACTTT
CDR3 protein: CASSSMGTYNSPLHF

clone size: .
CDR3 length: 16
D gene: .
V gene: TRBV5-1
J gene: TRBJ1-2
CDR3 DNA: TGCGCCAGCAGCTATAGACCCTTCTTCTTGAGCGATGGCTACACCTTC
CDR3 protein: CASSYRPFFLSDGYTF

clone size: .
CDR3 length: 16
D gene: .
V gene: TRBV6-4
J gene: TRBJ1-2
CDR3 DNA: TGTGCCAGCAGACGGGACCCAGGGGATGGCTACTATGGCTACACCTTC
CDR3 protein: CASRRDPGDGYYGYTF

clone size: once
CDR3 length: 14
D gene: .
V gene: TRBV3-1/TRBV3-2
J gene: TRBJ2-3
CDR3 DNA: TGTGCCAGCAGCCAAGCGGGACGAACAGATACGCAGTATTTT
CDR3 protein: CASSQAGRTDTQYF

clone size: .
CDR3 length: 12
D gene: .
V gene: TRBV30
J gene: TRBJ1-2
CDR3 DNA: TGTGCCTGGAGTGTCGGCCTGGTGAGCTACACCTTC
CDR3 protein: CAWSVGLVSYTF

clone size: once
CDR3 length: 13
D gene: .
V gene: TRBV19
J gene: TRBJ2-2
CDR3 DNA: TGTGCCAGTAGACAAACGGGCACCGGGGAGCTGTTTTTT
CDR3 protein: CASRQTGTGELFF

clone size: .
CDR3 length: 15
D gene: .
V gene: TRBV6-5
J gene: TRBJ2-7
CDR3 DNA: TGTGCCAGCAGCCGACCGGGACAAGGGACCTACGAGCAGTACTTC
CDR3 protein: CASSRPGQGTYEQYF

clone size: .
CDR3 length: 14
D gene: .
V gene: TRBV28
J gene: TRBJ2-1
CDR3 DNA: TGTGCCAGCAGTTTGGGGGCAGTCTACAATGAGCAGTTCTTC
CDR3 protein: CASSLGAVYNEQFF

clone size: .
CDR3 length: 15
D gene: .
V gene: TRBV7-6
J gene: TRBJ1-2
CDR3 DNA: TGTGCCAGCAGCTTGGTGGGCAGACTTAACTATGGCTACACCTTC
CDR3 protein: CASSLVGRLNYGYTF

clone size: .
CDR3 length: 15
D gene: .
V gene: TRBV4-2
J gene: TRBJ2-3
CDR3 DNA: TGTGCCAGCAGCCAAGTCCGAGGCTCTACAGATACGCAGTATTTT
CDR3 protein: CASSQVRGSTDTQYF